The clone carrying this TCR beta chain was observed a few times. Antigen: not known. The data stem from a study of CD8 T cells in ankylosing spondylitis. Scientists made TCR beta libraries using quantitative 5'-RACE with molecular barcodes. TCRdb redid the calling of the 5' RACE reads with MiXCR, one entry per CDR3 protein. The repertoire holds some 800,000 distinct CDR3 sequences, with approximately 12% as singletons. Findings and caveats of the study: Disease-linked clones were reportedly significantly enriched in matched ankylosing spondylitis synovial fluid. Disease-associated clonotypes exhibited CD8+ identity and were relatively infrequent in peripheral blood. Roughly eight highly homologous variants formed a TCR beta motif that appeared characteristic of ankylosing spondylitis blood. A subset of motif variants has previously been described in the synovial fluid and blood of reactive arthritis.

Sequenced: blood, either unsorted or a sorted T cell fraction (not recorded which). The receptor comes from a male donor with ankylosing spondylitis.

The CDR3 loop is CSARGGPTNTGELFF. DNA of the CDR3: TGCAGTGCTAGAGGTGGACCCACGAACACCGGGGAGCTGTTTTTT. J is TRBJ2-2 and V is TRBV20-1; D is ambiguous. This CDR3 comprises 15 residues. V was pared by 1 base and J by 0 bases, with 9 bases between. Germline V lookup: CDR1 DFQATT, CDR2 SNEGSKA (reference sequence).